This TCR beta chain stems from a study of blood T cell repertoires in COVID-19. Study in general: The United States, Italy and Spain provided the acute and convalescent COVID-19 samples. The analysed material was cDNA or gDNA that came from T cells, B-cell-depleted T cells, or PBMCs.

Per the germline V gene, CDR1 is SGHNT and CDR2 is YYREEE (reference sequence). The CDR3 has 13 amino acids. V lost 3 bases to trimming and J lost 4 bases, with 9 bases between them. Authors' processing steps: By means of reference gene primer amplification, nucleated cell counts were estimated. Repertoires were generated with immunoSEQ multiplex PCR, while TCRdb's copy carries only in-frame clones and drops some. That table furnishes V, J and clone size, whereas the DNA furnished D and trimming. Here the sample spans tens of thousands of clones, about 90% being singletons. This chain joins TRBV5-4 and TRBJ2-3; D uncertain. Specimen: peripheral blood. This receptor was taken from a human donor in a cohort sampled during active COVID-19. In nucleotides, the CDR3 is TGTGCCAGCAGCTCGAGTATCCCAGATACGCAGTATTTT. It yields the protein CASSSSIPDTQYF.